The rows below give T cell receptor beta chains drawn from one sample of a study of blood T cell repertoires in COVID-19. Only in-frame clones appear in the TCRdb table, and some are missing; sequencing was by immunoSEQ multiplex PCR. Found here are approximately 52,000 clones, roughly 90% of them singletons; the top ten hold around 3%. Sequences were obtained from peripheral blood. The receptors shown here come from a man aged 50 or older with acute or convalescent COVID-19. Both conserved end residues are part of each CDR3. Fields, in order: CDR3 DNA, CDR3 protein, J gene, V gene, CDR3 length, D gene, clone size. The D gene is left open where the match is weak. For some rows the clone size is stated as once, few or many, or as a class when expanded; others skip it.

CDR3 DNA: TGTGCCAGCAGCCAACCTGGACAGGGGATCGCCTACGAGCAGTACTTC; CDR3 protein: CASSQPGQGIAYEQYF; J gene: TRBJ2-7; V gene: TRBV14; CDR3 length: 16; D gene: TRBD1; clone size: NA
CDR3 DNA: TGTGCCAGCTCACCCAACGGCAGGGGGATCGGCACTGAAGCTTTCTTT; CDR3 protein: CASSPNGRGIGTEAFF; J gene: TRBJ1-1; V gene: TRBV18; CDR3 length: 16; D gene: TRBD1; clone size: NA
CDR3 DNA: TGTGCCAGCAGTGGCACCGGGACACCAGATCAGCCCCAGCATTTT; CDR3 protein: CASSGTGTPDQPQHF; J gene: TRBJ1-5; V gene: TRBV27; CDR3 length: 15; D gene: NA; clone size: few
CDR3 DNA: TGTGCCAGCAGCGTAGGTGGGGATTGGGAGCATGAGCAGTTCTTC; CDR3 protein: CASSVGGDWEHEQFF; J gene: TRBJ2-1; V gene: TRBV9; CDR3 length: 15; D gene: NA; clone size: NA
CDR3 DNA: TGTGCCAGCAGCCGTGGGGGGGGGAGCTCCTATAATTCACCCCTCCACTTT; CDR3 protein: CASSRGGGSSYNSPLHF; J gene: TRBJ1-6; V gene: TRBV5-4; CDR3 length: 17; D gene: NA; clone size: few
CDR3 DNA: TGTGCCAGCAGTTATGGGCGAGGGCAGAGCGGCTACACCTTC; CDR3 protein: CASSYGRGQSGYTF; J gene: TRBJ1-2; V gene: TRBV6-5; CDR3 length: 14; D gene: NA; clone size: NA
CDR3 DNA: TGTGCCAGCAGCCCCGGACAGGGAAATTCACCCCTCCACTTT; CDR3 protein: CASSPGQGNSPLHF; J gene: TRBJ1-6; V gene: TRBV5-8; CDR3 length: 14; D gene: TRBD1; clone size: NA
CDR3 DNA: TGTGCCAGCAGGGGGACAGGGGCTCGTACTGAAGCTTTCTTT; CDR3 protein: CASRGTGARTEAFF; J gene: TRBJ1-1; V gene: TRBV7-9; CDR3 length: 14; D gene: TRBD1; clone size: NA
CDR3 DNA: TGTGCCAGCAGCCGGACTAGCGGGGGTAAAGAGACCCAGTACTTC; CDR3 protein: CASSRTSGGKETQYF; J gene: TRBJ2-5; V gene: TRBV5-4; CDR3 length: 15; D gene: TRBD2; clone size: NA
CDR3 DNA: TGTGCCAGCAGCGCTGGCGGGGACAGGGTGGGCGAGCAGTACTTC; CDR3 protein: CASSAGGDRVGEQYF; J gene: TRBJ2-7; V gene: TRBV9; CDR3 length: 15; D gene: TRBD1; clone size: NA
CDR3 DNA: TGTGCCAGCAGTGAAAATTGGCAGGGAGGTGGTTTTGCTAACTATGGCTACACCTTC; CDR3 protein: CASSENWQGGGFANYGYTF; J gene: TRBJ1-2; V gene: TRBV6-1; CDR3 length: 19; D gene: NA; clone size: NA
CDR3 DNA: TGTGCCAGCAGCCAGAGTACAGATACGCAGTATTTT; CDR3 protein: CASSQSTDTQYF; J gene: TRBJ2-3; V gene: TRBV7-8; CDR3 length: 12; D gene: NA; clone size: NA
CDR3 DNA: TGTGCCTGGAGTGCCTCCCGGGACAGGGGGTCGGAGACCCAGTACTTC; CDR3 protein: CAWSASRDRGSETQYF; J gene: TRBJ2-5; V gene: TRBV30; CDR3 length: 16; D gene: TRBD1; clone size: NA
CDR3 DNA: TGCAGCGACTCTAGCGGGGGGGTCACAGATACGCAGTATTTT; CDR3 protein: CSDSSGGVTDTQYF; J gene: TRBJ2-3; V gene: TRBV29-1; CDR3 length: 14; D gene: TRBD2; clone size: NA
CDR3 DNA: TGTGCCAGCAGCCAAGATTTCGAGCGGGGGGTCACCTACAATGAGCAGTTCTTC; CDR3 protein: CASSQDFERGVTYNEQFF; J gene: TRBJ2-1; V gene: TRBV3-1/TRBV3-2; CDR3 length: 18; D gene: TRBD2; clone size: NA
CDR3 DNA: TGCGCCAGCGGACTAGCGGGGGGGCAACGGGAGCAGTTCTTC; CDR3 protein: CASGLAGGQREQFF; J gene: TRBJ2-1; V gene: TRBV5-1; CDR3 length: 14; D gene: TRBD2; clone size: NA
CDR3 DNA: TGTGCCAGCAAACCACAGGGGATAACTGAAGCTTTCTTT; CDR3 protein: CASKPQGITEAFF; J gene: TRBJ1-1; V gene: TRBV25-1; CDR3 length: 13; D gene: TRBD1; clone size: NA
CDR3 DNA: TGTGCCAGCAGCTTAGTGGCGGCGGGGGGTGACACCGGGGAGCTGTTTTTT; CDR3 protein: CASSLVAAGGDTGELFF; J gene: TRBJ2-2; V gene: TRBV7-6; CDR3 length: 17; D gene: TRBD2; clone size: NA
CDR3 DNA: TGCGCCAGCAGCTTGAGCGGGGGGCCCGGGGAGCTGTTTTTT; CDR3 protein: CASSLSGGPGELFF; J gene: TRBJ2-2; V gene: TRBV5-1; CDR3 length: 14; D gene: TRBD2; clone size: once
CDR3 DNA: TGTGCCAGTAGTATAGGGGGCAGACAAAGCGAGCAGTACTTC; CDR3 protein: CASSIGGRQSEQYF; J gene: TRBJ2-7; V gene: TRBV19; CDR3 length: 14; D gene: NA; clone size: NA
CDR3 DNA: TGTGCCTGGAGTTCGGACAGCTACGAGCAGTACTTC; CDR3 protein: CAWSSDSYEQYF; J gene: TRBJ2-7; V gene: TRBV30; CDR3 length: 12; D gene: NA; clone size: NA
CDR3 DNA: TGTGCCAGCAGCACGGGGACAGGGGGTATGGGTGGCTACACCTTC; CDR3 protein: CASSTGTGGMGGYTF; J gene: TRBJ1-2; V gene: TRBV5-6; CDR3 length: 15; D gene: TRBD1; clone size: once
CDR3 DNA: TGTGCCAGCAGTAGGGGGGGGTCCACAGATACGCAGTATTTT; CDR3 protein: CASSRGGSTDTQYF; J gene: TRBJ2-3; V gene: TRBV28; CDR3 length: 14; D gene: NA; clone size: once
CDR3 DNA: TGTGCCAGCAGCTCAGGACAGCGCGTTAACACCATATATTTT; CDR3 protein: CASSSGQRVNTIYF; J gene: TRBJ1-3; V gene: TRBV5-6; CDR3 length: 14; D gene: NA; clone size: NA
CDR3 DNA: TGTGCCAGCAGTCGAGCCTGGGACAGGGGGCTTCCAGATACGCAGTATTTT; CDR3 protein: CASSRAWDRGLPDTQYF; J gene: TRBJ2-3; V gene: TRBV6-6; CDR3 length: 17; D gene: TRBD1; clone size: NA
CDR3 DNA: TGTGCCAGCAGCCAAGATTTGCTTTTCGGGGGGCCTGTAGGCGATGAGCAGTTCTTC; CDR3 protein: CASSQDLLFGGPVGDEQFF; J gene: TRBJ2-1; V gene: TRBV4-2; CDR3 length: 19; D gene: NA; clone size: NA
CDR3 DNA: TGTGCCAGCAGCCCCGAACGGGCCTATAATTCACCCCTCCACTTT; CDR3 protein: CASSPERAYNSPLHF; J gene: TRBJ1-6; V gene: TRBV7-2; CDR3 length: 15; D gene: NA; clone size: NA
CDR3 DNA: TGTGCCAGCAGACGGACAGGGGAATATGGCTACACCTTC; CDR3 protein: CASRRTGEYGYTF; J gene: TRBJ1-2; V gene: TRBV27; CDR3 length: 13; D gene: TRBD1; clone size: NA
CDR3 DNA: TGTGCCAGCTCGCCAGGGGAAAAGTATGGCTACACCTTC; CDR3 protein: CASSPGEKYGYTF; J gene: TRBJ1-2; V gene: TRBV2; CDR3 length: 13; D gene: NA; clone size: NA
CDR3 DNA: TGTGCCAGAAGCTTGGCCCCGCGGGGGGGCCCAAGATACGAGCAGTACTTC; CDR3 protein: CARSLAPRGGPRYEQYF; J gene: TRBJ2-7; V gene: TRBV5-3; CDR3 length: 17; D gene: TRBD2; clone size: NA
CDR3 DNA: TGTGCCAGCAGCTTACGCACTAGCGGGGCGAACACCGGGGAGCTGTTTTTT; CDR3 protein: CASSLRTSGANTGELFF; J gene: TRBJ2-2; V gene: TRBV7-2; CDR3 length: 17; D gene: TRBD2; clone size: NA
CDR3 DNA: TGTGCCAGCAGTCTAGTCTACAATGAGCAGTTCTTC; CDR3 protein: CASSLVYNEQFF; J gene: TRBJ2-1; V gene: TRBV9; CDR3 length: 12; D gene: NA; clone size: few
CDR3 DNA: TGTGCCAGCAGCCCCCCCGGGGTACAAGAGACCCAGTACTTC; CDR3 protein: CASSPPGVQETQYF; J gene: TRBJ2-5; V gene: TRBV3-1/TRBV3-2; CDR3 length: 14; D gene: NA; clone size: NA